Listed below are T cell receptor beta chains from one sample, sequenced in a study of T cell responses to AZD1222 COVID-19 vaccine. TCRdb keeps only in-frame clones here, not all; method: immunoSEQ multiplex PCR. Among approximately 110,000 clones listed, 92% were seen once. Specimen: peripheral blood, collected 28 days after the second AZD1222 dose. Source of these receptors: an adult who received the AZD1222 COVID-19 vaccine. Both conserved end residues are part of each CDR3. The order of the fields is J gene, D gene, V gene, CDR3 protein. The D gene is left open where the match is weak.

TRBJ2-3	TRBD1	TRBV28	CASSPQIRDRVPDTQYF
TRBJ2-1	.	TRBV6-2/TRBV6-3	CASSYSSYYNEQFF
TRBJ2-7	TRBD1	TRBV7-9	CASSLSGTAYEQYF
TRBJ1-6	.	TRBV19	CASSIDGAGANSPLHF
TRBJ2-3	.	TRBV7-2	CASSYYRTDTQYF
TRBJ2-7	.	TRBV11-2	CASSLPGRRSSYEQYF
TRBJ2-7	TRBD2	TRBV3-1/TRBV3-2	CASSPGLEYEQYF
TRBJ1-5	.	TRBV7-2	CASSLLRGTNQPQHF
TRBJ1-6	.	TRBV10-3	CAISEPGEAGSYNSPLHF
TRBJ2-7	.	TRBV6-5	CASRSDRGSFYEQYF
TRBJ2-7	.	TRBV7-2	CASSLGLKTYEQYF
TRBJ1-6	.	TRBV27	CASSLSPPGFWDNSPLHF
TRBJ2-7	.	TRBV4-1	CASSQEAAPGYEQYF
TRBJ1-2	TRBD1	TRBV5-8	CASSSGGLGYGYTF
TRBJ2-7	.	TRBV11-3	CASRTMDGAFPYEQYF
TRBJ1-1	.	TRBV28	CASSSPPDRSTEAFF
TRBJ2-1	.	TRBV11-2	CASSLGVGGSDEQFF
TRBJ2-2	.	TRBV3-1/TRBV3-2	CASSQVTPANTGELFF
TRBJ1-5	.	TRBV7-8	CASSLSDSNQPQHF
TRBJ1-3	.	TRBV27	CASKPSGLGNTIYF
TRBJ1-6	.	TRBV27	CADLRHSPLHF
TRBJ2-2	TRBD2	TRBV5-4	CASSLGGLAGTGELFF
TRBJ2-7	TRBD1	TRBV9	CASRTGGLGEQYF
TRBJ1-1	.	TRBV18	CASSPIDMVPDTEAFF
TRBJ2-7	.	TRBV28	CASSSPQGTSAYYEQYF
TRBJ1-2	.	TRBV5-1	CASTQGGGDNYGYTF
TRBJ2-2	.	TRBV24-1	CATSDLMGLKGPTGELFF
TRBJ2-7	.	TRBV5-1	CASSIDTSYEQYF
TRBJ1-2	.	TRBV6-5	CASSPLQSGPYGYTF
TRBJ1-3	TRBD1	TRBV28	CASSSTGIRSGNTIYF
TRBJ1-6	.	TRBV25-1	CASTAVYNSPLHF
TRBJ1-1	.	TRBV28	CASSFTGFGNTEAFF
TRBJ1-2	TRBD1	TRBV29-1	CSVDFGGTGGHGYTF
TRBJ2-1	.	TRBV6-4	CASSDSEGATYNEQFF
TRBJ2-1	.	TRBV3-1/TRBV3-2	CASSQDPGRYEQFF
TRBJ1-5	.	TRBV28	CATEDGGKGGNQPQHF
TRBJ2-2	.	TRBV5-4	CASSSDRRSNTGELFF
TRBJ1-2	.	TRBV24-1	CATSYRGLYDYTF
TRBJ2-7	TRBD2	TRBV5-1	CASSHGLAGSYEQYF
TRBJ2-3	TRBD2	TRBV5-1	CASRRRLAPSTDTQYF
TRBJ2-1	.	TRBV4-1	CASSQGSAGTSYNEQFF
TRBJ1-6	.	TRBV6-5	CASGEPGGSPLHF
TRBJ2-5	.	TRBV11-3	CASSQPDQETQYF
TRBJ1-4	.	TRBV18	CASSPSMDEKLFF
TRBJ2-7	TRBD2	TRBV27	CASSPISSGRTYEQYF